Below, 28 T cell receptor beta chains from the same sample are listed, as sequenced in a study of T cells in Graves' hyperthyroidism and ophthalmopathy. Regions amplified from RNA transcripts were the TCR beta CDR3 regions. Using the HTBI primer set, a first-round RT-PCR was run on the TCR CDR3. MiXCR was run by TCRdb on the multiplex PCR reads, yielding one entry per CDR3 protein. The table records about 360,000 distinct CDR3 sequences, about 13% of them present only once. Sequenced: blood. These receptor sequences come from a young woman with Graves' hyperthyroidism.

At least ten counts were recorded for this clonotype. The chain combines TRBV7-3 with TRBJ2-1, with 7 bases aligning to TRBD1. The germline gives CDR1 SGHTA, CDR2 FQGTGA. This CDR3 region has 13 residues. J lost 6 bases, V lost 3 bases, and 2 bases had no gene match. The CDR3 DNA is TGTGCCAGCAGCTTTACAGGGGTCAATGAGCAGTTCTTC. Translating it yields CASSFTGVNEQFF.

This clonotype was seen once. The J gene is TRBJ2-5, the V gene TRBV11-2, with 10 bases that match TRBD1. V shed 3 bases, J shed 5 bases, and the junction held 6 bases outside the gene matches. The CDR3 contains 15 residues. Germline V gene data show CDR1 as SGHAT and CDR2 as FQNNGV. CDR3 coding DNA: TGTGCCAGCAGCTTTGGACAGGGGGTTGGTGAGACCCAGTACTTC. It encodes CASSFGQGVGETQYF.

A note on this clonotype: A much larger clone is a single base away; this may be a read error. The chain has TRBV28 and TRBJ2-7; 10 nucleotides match TRBD2. The CDR3 contains 16 residues. Germline CDR1 is MDHEN and CDR2 is SYDVKM. Trimming at V came to 10 bases and at J to 0 bases, leaving 12 bases not matched to a gene. Here the CDR3 DNA reads TGTGCCAACAGGGGACCCGGACTAGCGGCCTCCTACGAGCAGTACTTC. This gives the protein CANRGPGLAASYEQYF.

The table lists this clonotype with many counts. The gene calls are TRBV28 and TRBJ2-1; D may be TRBD1 (7 bases). V was cut by 2 bases and J by 4 bases, with 15 bases left in between. Per the germline V gene, CDR1 is MDHEN and CDR2 is SYDVKM. The CDR3 is 16 residues long. The CDR3 DNA sequence: TGTGCCAGCAGTTTAGGCGGGGACAGTCATTACAATGAGCAGTTCTTC. This gives the protein CASSLGGDSHYNEQFF.

The sample holds many counts of this clonotype. CDR3: CASRRGIGLAGEETQYF. CDR3 in DNA: TGTGCCAGCAGAAGGGGGATCGGACTAGCGGGGGAAGAGACCCAGTACTTC. The chain joins TRBV2 to TRBJ2-5; TRBD2 aligns across 13 bases. Germline loops: CDR1 SNHLY, CDR2 FYNNEI. The CDR3 extends over 17 amino acids. J lost 3 bases, V lost 6 bases, and 10 bases had no gene match.

This clonotype was detected many times. The rearrangement links TRBV7-2 to TRBJ2-1, with D perhaps assigned TRBD1 or TRBD2 (6 bases each). The CDR3 sequence is 14 residues long. Trimming took 4 bases from V and 6 from J, leaving 13 bases between them. Germline loops: CDR1 SGHTA, CDR2 FQGNSA. CDR3 in amino acids: CASSWGAIGNEQFF. The CDR3 DNA reads TGTGCCAGCAGCTGGGGGGCCATCGGCAATGAGCAGTTCTTC.

This clonotype has a single count. Given a much more abundant clone one base away, this may be a read error. The chain employs TRBV4-2 and TRBJ1-1, with D possibly TRBD1 on 6 matching bases. V was pared by 5 bases and J by 3 bases, with 13 bases between. CDR1 and CDR2 (germline): LGHNA, YNFKEQ. This CDR3 is 14 amino acids long. CDR3 in amino acids: CASSAPRGDTEAFF. CDR3 DNA: TGTGCCAGCAGCGCTCCCAGGGGAGACACTGAAGCTTTCTTT.

In this sample, this clonotype turned up a few times. The chain couples TRBV4-2 to TRBJ2-7; D unclear. CDR3 length equals 15 residues. Germline CDR1 and CDR2: LGHNA and YNFKEQ. With 1 base removed from V and 0 bases from J, the gap between germline ends came to 10 bases. CDR3 sequence reads: CASSQGNVGSYEQYF. The CDR3 DNA sequence: TGTGCCAGCAGCCAAGGGAACGTGGGCTCCTACGAGCAGTACTTC.

This clonotype was counted at least ten times. The chain links TRBV12-3 or TRBV12-4 to TRBJ1-3; a possible D gene is TRBD1 (6 bases). The CDR3 extends over 15 amino acids. Trimming took 6 bases from V and 4 from J, leaving 16 bases between them. DNA for the CDR3: TGTGCCAGCAGCCCTATGGGGGGCGAAGGAAACACCATATATTTT. The encoded protein is CASSPMGGEGNTIYF.

This clonotype was counted ten times or more. This chain links TRBV20-1 with TRBJ1-1; 7 bases match TRBD1. The ends lost 3 bases at V and 1 base at J; junction bases unmatched: 5. The CDR3 totals 14 residues. Looked up from germline, CDR1 is DFQATT and CDR2 is SNEGSKA (reference sequence). The CDR3 DNA sequence: TGCAGTGCTAGCATCCGGACAGGGAACACTGAAGCTTTCTTT. This sequence encodes CSASIRTGNTEAFF.

The chain has TRBV10-1 and TRBJ1-1; unclear D gene. V was shortened by 0 bases and J by 1 base, with 6 bases between the two germline ends. The CDR3 is made up of 14 amino acids. Germline V CDR1 and CDR2: WNHNN, SYGVQD (reference sequence). As DNA, the CDR3 is TGCGCCAGCAGTGAGTCGGTTGGGAACACTGAAGCTTTCTTT. Translating it yields CASSESVGNTEAFF.

The gene calls are TRBV9 and TRBJ2-3; D possibly corresponds to TRBD1 (6 bases). V was shortened by 4 bases and J by 0 bases, with 18 bases between the two germline ends. This CDR3 is 17 amino acids long. Germline loops: CDR1 SGDLS, CDR2 YYNGEE. The CDR3 sequence is CASSPPLGGSSTDTQYF. As DNA, the CDR3 is TGTGCCAGCAGCCCCCCTCTTGGGGGCTCGAGCACAGATACGCAGTATTTT.

This clonotype appeared many times. The chain employs TRBV3-1 and TRBJ2-5, with 8 bases identical to TRBD1. The V gene end was trimmed by 1 base and the J gene end by 4 bases; junction bases not matched to a gene: 8. Germline lookup yields CDR1 LGHDT and CDR2 YNNKEL (reference sequence). The CDR3 runs to 16 residues. The DNA for the CDR3 is TGTGCCAGCAGCCAAGGGGGACAGGATGAGATAGAGACCCAGTACTTC. Translated, it gives CASSQGGQDEIETQYF.

This clonotype was observed a handful of times. The V gene is TRBV6-5, the J gene TRBJ2-3; D gene uncertain. Germline V gene lookup returns CDR1 MNHEY and CDR2 SVGAGI. Trimming cost V 0 bases and J 3 bases, with 7 bases left between them. The CDR3 has 14 amino acids. CDR3 residues: CASSYSDKTDTQYF. The CDR3 DNA reads as TGTGCCAGCAGTTACTCCGACAAGACAGATACGCAGTATTTT.

The table lists this clonotype with many counts. V is TRBV20-1 and J is TRBJ1-4; D perhaps matches TRBD1 (6 bases). V was cut by 0 bases and J by 2 bases, with 13 bases left in between. The CDR3 is made up of 16 amino acids. CDR1 DFQATT and CDR2 SNEGSKA come from the germline V gene (reference sequence). CDR3 in amino acids: CSARDELQGTNEKLFF. CDR3 DNA: TGCAGTGCTAGAGATGAACTACAGGGCACTAATGAAAAACTGTTTTTT.

This clonotype was counted ten times or more. The chain uses TRBV6-5 and TRBJ1-2, with D tentatively TRBD1 (6 bases). CDR3 length: 15 residues. V lost 2 bases and J 5 bases, leaving 15 bases between the germline ends. Germline V gene sequence: CDR1 MNHEY, CDR2 SVGAGI. The CDR3 loop is CASSYGDTGIYGYTF. The CDR3 DNA sequence: TGTGCCAGCAGTTACGGGGACACTGGTATTTATGGCTACACCTTC.

This clonotype came up many times. The rearrangement links TRBV28 to TRBJ2-3, with D perhaps TRBD2 (6 bases). Trimming removed 6 bases from V and 6 bases from J, with 19 bases in between. The CDR3 extends over 15 amino acids. Germline lookup yields CDR1 MDHEN and CDR2 SYDVKM. The CDR3 region has the DNA TGTGCCAGCAGCCAACCCCAGGGACTCGGGGATACGCAGTATTTT. It yields the protein CASSQPQGLGDTQYF.

The V gene is TRBV18, the J gene TRBJ2-5; 10 bases align to TRBD2. Looked up from germline, CDR1 is KGHSH and CDR2 is LQKENI. The CDR3 has 16 amino acids. V lost 4 bases and J lost 0; bases outside the gene matches: 5. CDR3 sequence (DNA): TGTGCCAGCTCACATCGGACTAGCGGAGACCAAGAGACCCAGTACTTC. Its translation: CASSHRTSGDQETQYF. The full variable domain, rest sourced from reference TRBV18 and TRBJ2-5, is NAGVMQNPRHLVRRRGQEARLRCSPMKGHSHVYWYRQLPEEGLKFMVYLQKENIIDESGMPKERFSAEFPKEGPSILRIQQVVRGDSAAYFCASSHRTSGDQETQYFGPGTRLLVL.

The chain links TRBV5-4 to TRBJ2-1; TRBD1 aligns across 7 bases. Germline lookup yields CDR1 SGHNT and CDR2 YYREEE (reference sequence). The CDR3 spans 16 residues. The V segment lost 0 bases and the J segment 3 bases; nucleotides outside the gene matches: 6. The CDR3 bases are TGTGCCAGCAGCTTGGAAGGGGGCGTAAACTACAATGAGCAGTTCTTC. Protein sequence: CASSLEGGVNYNEQFF.

There are many counts of this clonotype. The V call is TRBV12-5, the J call TRBJ2-7; 13 bases are a match to TRBD2. V dropped 7 bases and J dropped 1; count of bases not matched to a gene: 10. Germline CDR1 and CDR2: LGHNT and FRNRAP. This CDR3 is 17 amino acids long. For the CDR3, the DNA is TGTGCTAGTGCCAGACCCCTGGGACTAGCGGGGTCCTACGAGCAGTACTTC. Translated, it gives CASARPLGLAGSYEQYF.

This clonotype was observed a handful of times. The J gene is TRBJ2-1, the V gene TRBV9; TRBD1 matches at 7 bases. From germline, CDR1 is SGDLS and CDR2 YYNGEE. Germline trimming cut 3 bases from V and 2 bases from J; bases unmatched to any gene: 26. The CDR3 loop spans 22 amino acids. The CDR3 nucleotides are TGTGCCAGCAGCGCACCCGCGACGGGACAGCTGTTACGGACGACTACCTACAATGAGCAGTTCTTC. This sequence encodes CASSAPATGQLLRTTTYNEQFF.

This clonotype was observed many times. CDR3 residues: CASSEDQGRRTNEKLFF. DNA for the CDR3: TGTGCCAGCAGCGAGGATCAGGGGCGGCGGACTAATGAAAAACTGTTTTTT. The gene calls are TRBV9 and TRBJ1-4, with a weak D call TRBD1 (6 bases). The CDR3 contains 17 residues. Trimming pared 3 bases from V and 2 bases from J, leaving 17 bases between. Germline CDR1 and CDR2: SGDLS and YYNGEE.

This clonotype was found many times. J is TRBJ2-7 and V is TRBV20-1, with a possible D match to TRBD2 (5 bases). In germline, CDR1 is DFQATT, CDR2 SNEGSKA (reference sequence). The CDR3 consists of 12 residues. The V end was cut by 5 bases, the J end by 3 bases, with 11 bases between. CDR3 sequence: CSAPWENYEQYF. The CDR3 nucleotides read TGCAGTGCTCCTTGGGAGAACTACGAGCAGTACTTC.

Many counts were recorded for this clonotype. The chain combines TRBV7-9 with TRBJ1-4, with 10 bases fitting TRBD1. Germline trimming cut 5 bases from V and 1 base from J; bases unmatched to any gene: 7. From germline, CDR1 is SEHNR and CDR2 FQNEAQ (reference sequence). This CDR3 has 17 residues. The CDR3 sequence: CASSTRDRGLTNEKLFF. The CDR3 DNA reads TGTGCCAGCAGCACCCGGGACAGGGGATTAACTAATGAAAAACTGTTTTTT.

The V and J genes are TRBV6-1 and TRBJ2-1; 10 bases map to TRBD2. Trimming removed 5 bases from V and 4 bases from J; junction bases left unmatched: 14. The CDR3 totals 18 residues. The germline V gene has CDR1 MNHNS and CDR2 SASEGT. CDR3 residues: CASSLLSPSGGTYNEQFF. CDR3 coding DNA: TGTGCCAGCAGTCTCCTCTCTCCTAGCGGGGGAACATACAATGAGCAGTTCTTC.

The table lists this clonotype with many counts. V gene TRBV6-2 or TRBV6-3 combines with J gene TRBJ2-1; D unclear. The CDR3 contains 18 residues. Germline lookup yields CDR1 MNHEY and CDR2 SVGEGT. V dropped 5 bases and J dropped 0 bases, with 20 bases sitting between them. The CDR3 DNA reads TGTGCCAGCAGTCCCGGGCCTAACCGAGGTTTCTCCTACAATGAGCAGTTCTTC. Translation gives CASSPGPNRGFSYNEQFF.

There are many counts of this clonotype. The rearrangement links TRBV29-1 to TRBJ2-1, with TRBD2 identical over 7 bases. The length of the CDR3 is 13 residues. Germline V gives CDR1 SQVTM, CDR2 ANQGSEA. After removal of 7 bases from V and 7 bases from J, the junction contained 10 bases not matched to a gene. The CDR3 DNA reads as TGCAGCGCTGAGCGGGACGCGGGGAATGAGCAGTTCTTC. Its translation is CSAERDAGNEQFF.

Here the CDR3 DNA reads TGTGCCAGCTCCCCCCCTAGCGCCGGAGCCTACGAGCAGTACTTC. This gives the protein CASSPPSAGAYEQYF. This chain links TRBV7-2 with TRBJ2-7; possible D gene TRBD2, 6 bases. CDR1 and CDR2 (germline): SGHTA, FQGNSA. Trimming took off 8 bases at V and 2 bases at J, with 19 bases between the two ends. The CDR3 runs 15 residues.